The clone carrying this T cell receptor (beta chain) was recorded once. This specimen belongs to a study of multiple sclerosis patients with progressive multifocal leukoencephalopathy. Time point in this sample: time of PML onset. V was cut by 3 bases and J by 6 bases, with 11 bases left in between. The CDR3 consists of 13 residues. Per the germline V gene, CDR1 is MNHEY and CDR2 is SMNVEV (reference sequence). Sequencing was performed with immunoSEQ multiplex PCR; in TCRdb, only in-frame clones are kept and a portion is missing. The table shows about 33,000 clones, with roughly 90% occurring only once.

The input for sequencing was PBMCs, taken from a patient treated with natalizumab. The genes are TRBV27 and TRBJ1-2; maybe TRBD1 (5 bases). The receptor's source is a human donor with progressive multifocal leukoencephalopathy. In DNA, the CDR3 is TGTGCCAGCAGTTTGGACGGGGCGAATGGCTACACCTTC. Its translation: CASSLDGANGYTF.